These T cell receptor beta chains were read from a single sample in a study of CD8 T cells in ankylosing spondylitis. A single record per CDR3 protein comes from TCRdb applying MiXCR to the 5' RACE reads. The sample yields 700,000 or so distinct CDR3 sequences, roughly 19% seen once. The sequenced sample consisted of blood, either unsorted or a sorted T cell fraction (not recorded which). The origin of the receptors is a male donor with ankylosing spondylitis. Each CDR3 is given with its conserved first and last residue. Each record gives: J gene, D gene, V gene, clone size, CDR3 protein, CDR3 DNA. D genes are given only for firm matches. The size field is filled for only some rows; it gives once, few, many or a size class.

>TRBJ1-4|TRBD1|TRBV6-6|-
CASTEDRGEKLFF
TGTGCCAGCACCGAGGACAGGGGAGAAAAACTGTTTTTT
>TRBJ2-7|-|TRBV5-1|few
CASSLWGTEAYEQYF
TGCGCCAGCAGCTTGTGGGGTACGGAAGCCTACGAGCAGTACTTC
>TRBJ1-3|-|TRBV20-1|many
CSARVGRSIYF
TGCAGTGCTAGAGTGGGGAGGTCCATATATTTT
>TRBJ2-5|-|TRBV5-1|many
CASSLATGETQYF
TGCGCCAGCAGCTTGGCGACGGGGGAGACCCAGTACTTC
>TRBJ2-5|TRBD2|TRBV20-1|-
CSARRVVREVGTQYF
TGCAGTGCTAGAAGGGTTGTCCGGGAGGTCGGGACCCAGTACTTC
>TRBJ1-4|-|TRBV6-5|-
CASSYPRTASVEKLFF
TGTGCCAGCAGTTACCCCCGGACAGCATCAGTTGAAAAACTGTTTTTT
>TRBJ1-4|-|TRBV12-3/TRBV12-4|-
CASSIRRGANEKLFF
TGTGCCAGCAGTATCCGTCGAGGGGCTAATGAAAAACTGTTTTTT
>TRBJ2-3|TRBD2|TRBV11-3|-
CASSLDPGRLAGFTSTDTQYF
TGTGCCAGCAGCTTAGATCCTGGTAGGCTAGCGGGGTTTACTAGCACAGATACGCAGTATTTT
>TRBJ1-6|TRBD1|TRBV20-1|-
CSARGGGLRNNSPLHF
TGCAGTGCTAGAGGAGGGGGCTTGAGAAATAATTCACCCCTCCACTTT
>TRBJ2-1|-|TRBV4-2|many
CASSQEPANYNEQFF
TGTGCCAGCAGCCAAGAACCAGCGAATTACAATGAGCAGTTCTTC
>TRBJ1-1|-|TRBV7-9|-
CASSSTDTMNTEAFF
TGTGCCAGCAGCTCGACGGATACCATGAACACTGAAGCTTTCTTT
>TRBJ2-7|-|TRBV21-1|many
CASSSPGRLALSYEQYF
TGTGCCAGCAGCAGCCCAGGAAGGCTAGCCCTAAGCTACGAGCAGTACTTC
>TRBJ1-1|TRBD1|TRBV29-1|many
CSGTLQGNEAFF
TGCAGCGGGACCCTACAGGGGAATGAAGCTTTCTTT
>TRBJ2-6|-|TRBV20-1|-
CSAEDRTNSGANVLTF
TGCAGTGCTGAGGACAGAACAAACTCTGGGGCCAACGTCCTGACTTTC
>TRBJ2-2|TRBD2|TRBV19|few
CAAREGLGVGELFF
TGTGCAGCCAGGGAGGGACTAGGGGTCGGGGAGCTGTTTTTT
>TRBJ1-4|TRBD1|TRBV29-1|few
CSAATGQGSTNEKLFF
TGCAGCGCCGCGACGGGACAGGGGTCAACTAATGAAAAACTGTTTTTT
>TRBJ1-1|-|TRBV7-9|few
CASSLLQPKKEDAEAFF
TGTGCCAGCAGCTTGTTACAGCCCAAAAAAGAAGACGCTGAAGCTTTCTTT
>TRBJ2-1|-|TRBV12-3/TRBV12-4|-
CASRSGTPYNEQFF
TGTGCCAGCAGGTCCGGGACGCCTTACAATGAGCAGTTCTTC
>TRBJ2-2|-|TRBV4-2|-
CASSQVLLPGGRNTGELFF
TGTGCCAGCAGCCAAGTTCTCCTTCCAGGGGGGAGGAACACCGGGGAGCTGTTTTTT
>TRBJ1-4|TRBD1|TRBV12-3/TRBV12-4|-
CASRSGQGAMKEKLFF
TGTGCCAGCAGATCTGGACAGGGGGCGATGAAAGAAAAACTGTTTTTT
>TRBJ2-1|TRBD2|TRBV7-3|-
CASSPARGGEQFF
TGTGCCAGCAGCCCAGCTAGGGGAGGGGAGCAGTTCTTC
>TRBJ2-4|-|TRBV18|-
CASSPAGGIAKNIQYF
TGTGCCAGCTCACCAGCAGGGGGGATCGCCAAAAACATTCAGTACTTC
>TRBJ2-1|-|TRBV4-1|few
CASSSYPLKGRLKSSYNEQFF
TGCGCCAGCAGCTCCTACCCCCTGAAGGGCAGGCTGAAGAGCTCCTACAATGAGCAGTTCTTC
>TRBJ2-1|TRBD2|TRBV20-1|few
CSAIAGKTYNEQFF
TGCAGTGCTATAGCGGGGAAAACCTACAATGAGCAGTTCTTC
>TRBJ2-7|TRBD1|TRBV20-1|-
CSAMGGTGGLEQYF
TGCAGTGCTATGGGGGGGACAGGGGGCCTCGAGCAGTACTTC
>TRBJ2-1|-|TRBV7-9|-
CASSLGDEANEQFF
TGTGCCAGCAGCTTAGGAGACGAAGCCAATGAGCAGTTCTTC
>TRBJ1-5|-|TRBV29-1|-
CSAGLGSNQPQHF
TGCAGCGCGGGATTGGGGTCGAATCAGCCCCAGCATTTT
>TRBJ2-3|TRBD1|TRBV5-1|few
CASRKQGAADTQYF
TGCGCCAGCAGAAAACAGGGGGCCGCAGATACGCAGTATTTT
>TRBJ2-7|TRBD2|TRBV20-1|-
CSARDVLAGLSYEQYF
TGCAGTGCTAGAGATGTACTAGCGGGTCTCTCCTACGAGCAGTACTTC
>TRBJ2-3|TRBD2|TRBV6-5|-
CASRSSGLAGGSQYF
TGTGCCAGCAGATCCTCCGGACTAGCGGGGGGGTCGCAGTATTTT
>TRBJ1-5|-|TRBV6-5|-
CASSSRIGGWSNQPQHF
TGTGCCAGCAGTTCACGGATCGGGGGATGGAGCAATCAGCCCCAGCATTTT
>TRBJ2-5|-|TRBV19|-
CASSTRKGQETQYF
TGTGCCAGTAGTACACGTAAGGGCCAAGAGACCCAGTACTTC
>TRBJ2-7|TRBD2|TRBV12-3/TRBV12-4|few
CASSLTGRANYEQYF
TGTGCCAGCAGTTTAACCGGGAGGGCTAACTACGAGCAGTACTTC